These 10 T cell receptor beta chains came from one sample sequenced in a study of T cell clones after liver transplantation. Sequencing used immunoSEQ multiplex PCR; TCRdb keeps in-frame clones, though not all of them. In the table there are 55,000 to 75,000 clones, 70% of which are singletons. The specimen was CD4+ T cells from blood, collected at the approximately 16-month timepoint. These receptor sequences come from a human patient who received a liver transplant. Some T cells may be supplied by the graft donor.

The rearrangement uses TRBV4-3 and TRBJ1-1; 8 nucleotides agree with TRBD1. V lost 4 bases to trimming and J lost 5 bases; unmatched junction nucleotides: 6. CDR1 is LGHNA and CDR2 is YSLEER in the germline V gene. This CDR3 spans 14 amino acids. The CDR3 DNA follows: TGCGCCAGCAGCCCCAGGGGGCAAAGTACTGAAGCTTTCTTT. The encoded protein is CASSPRGQSTEAFF.

The chain carries TRBV11-2 and TRBJ1-2; TRBD1 matches 9 bases. This CDR3 comprises 15 residues. The V segment lost 3 bases and the J segment 2 bases; nucleotides outside the gene matches: 4. Germline CDR1 and CDR2: SGHAT and FQNNGV. CDR3 nucleotide sequence: TGTGCCAGCAGCTTGGGGGGGACAGGGAACTATGGCTACACCTTC. Its translation: CASSLGGTGNYGYTF.

In its sample, this clone was seen a few times. The V gene is TRBV19, the J gene TRBJ1-2; possible D gene TRBD1, 6 bases. With 10 bases removed from V and 8 bases from J, the gap between germline ends came to 11 bases. Per germline, CDR1 LNHDA and CDR2 SQIVND (reference sequence). The CDR3 spans 10 residues. The CDR3 DNA reads as TGTGCCACCAGGGGCACGGGCTACACCTTC. Translating it yields CATRGTGYTF.

As to this clone: This CDR3 is also generated by other DNA sequences in the sample. The rearrangement links TRBV5-1 to TRBJ2-1, with 7 bases identical to TRBD1. The CDR3 totals 15 residues. Germline V gene lookup returns CDR1 SGHRS and CDR2 YFSETQ. The V and J ends lost 2 bases and 2 bases, in that order; junction bases with no gene match: 4. The CDR3 reads CASSLRQGAYNEQFF. CDR3 DNA sequence: TGCGCCAGCAGCTTAAGGCAGGGGGCCTACAATGAGCAGTTCTTC. Drawing the rest from reference TRBV5-1 and TRBJ2-1, the complete variable domain is KAGVTQTPRYLIKTRGQQVTLSCSPISGHRSVSWYQQTPGQGLQFLFEYFSETQRNKGNFPGRFSGRQFSNSRSEMNVSTLELGDSALYLCASSLRQGAYNEQFFGPGTRLTVL.

The rearrangement links TRBV6-6 to TRBJ2-1; 12 positions agree with TRBD2. The CDR3 is 16 amino acids. J lost 8 bases, V lost 5 bases, and 10 bases had no gene match. Per the germline V gene, CDR1 is MNHNY and CDR2 is SVGAGI (reference sequence). The CDR3 sequence: CASSLRLAGGPDEQFF. As DNA, the CDR3 is TGTGCCAGCAGTCTAAGGCTAGCGGGAGGGCCTGATGAGCAGTTCTTC.

This clone was observed a handful of times. The chain links TRBV19 to TRBJ1-5, with 7 bases that match TRBD1. Per the germline V gene, CDR1 is LNHDA and CDR2 is SQIVND (reference sequence). The CDR3 sequence is 16 residues long. Trimming took 6 bases from V and 2 from J; bases not matched to a gene: 10. The CDR3 loop reads CASRPIDRVGNQPQHF. The CDR3, as DNA: TGTGCCAGTAGACCCATTGACAGGGTGGGCAATCAGCCCCAGCATTTT.

This clone turned up a few times. The genes are TRBV30 and TRBJ2-5, with D tentatively TRBD2 (7 bases). Germline CDR1 GTSNPN, CDR2 SVGIG (reference sequence). The CDR3 spans 16 residues. The ends were cut back, 0 bases at V and 4 bases at J, with 18 bases in the middle. The CDR3 bases are TGTGCCTGGAGTGTAAATCGAGGAGGGGGGGTAGAGACCCAGTACTTC. This translates into CAWSVNRGGGVETQYF.

This clone has at least ten counts. The chain recombines TRBV2 with TRBJ1-4; 10 bases fit TRBD1. Germline values: CDR1 SNHLY, CDR2 FYNNEI. This CDR3 is 14 amino acids long. The V gene end was trimmed by 7 bases and the J gene end by 8 bases; junction bases not matched to a gene: 7. The CDR3 protein is CASIRDRGFEKLFF. CDR3 in DNA: TGTGCCAGCATACGGGACAGGGGTTTCGAAAAACTGTTTTTT.

This rearrangement joins TRBV5-1 to TRBJ1-1; no definite D call. V lost 5 bases, J lost 5 bases, and 16 bases lay in between. This CDR3 contains 14 residues. In germline, CDR1 is SGHRS, CDR2 YFSETQ. The CDR3 region has the DNA TGCGCCAGCAGTCCGGTGGCTACGTCGACTGAAGCTTTCTTT. Protein sequence: CASSPVATSTEAFF.

The chain joins TRBV7-6 to TRBJ2-1; D might be TRBD2 (7 bases). V lost 4 bases, J lost 3 bases, and 16 bases lay in between. This CDR3 is built from 16 residues. Germline loops: CDR1 SGHVS, CDR2 FNYEAQ. CDR3 coding DNA: TGTGCCAGCAGCTCAGAAGGGGGGGGATACTACAATGAGCAGTTCTTC. Protein sequence: CASSSEGGGYYNEQFF.